This note documents a single TCR beta chain sequence. Germline trimming cut 7 bases from V and 4 bases from J; bases unmatched to any gene: 15. Looked up from germline, CDR1 is MNHEY and CDR2 is SMNVEV (reference sequence). The CDR3 is 17 amino acids. Clones were sequenced by immunoSEQ multiplex PCR, and TCRdb holds only the in-frame ones, with some missing. The data show about 48,000 clones, with roughly 83% seen just once and roughly 1.1% held by the top ten. The sample is drawn from a study of OX40 agonist ivuxolimab in advanced cancers. Here the sequenced sample was CD4+ or CD8+ T cells sorted from blood, taken in a trial of the OX40 agonist ivuxolimab. This receptor was identified in an adult with an advanced solid tumor such as melanoma, head and neck, liver or kidney cancer. The chain uses TRBV27 and TRBJ2-1; 8 bases line up with TRBD2. The CDR3 bases are TGTGCCAGCACCGGGGGGGGTAATGCGGGAGTTTACAATGAGCAGTTCTTC. Its translation: CASTGGGNAGVYNEQFF.